The T cell receptor beta chain under discussion was sequenced for a study of PD-1 blockade in classical Hodgkin lymphoma. Study-level points and caveats: Patients who responded completely had about the same baseline diversity as newly diagnosed patients. Relative to healthy donors, newly diagnosed patients reportedly had lower baseline TCR diversity, which was reported as lower still in relapsed/refractory patients.

Assay used: immunoSEQ multiplex PCR; TCRdb lists only in-frame clones, some missing. Among 10,000 to 15,000 clones, more than 90% were seen once, and the ten largest hold about 10%. Details on this clone: Its antigen remains unknown.

Brentuximab vedotin exposure varied, and every patient relapsed after autologous stem cell transplantation. From germline, CDR1 is SGHKS and CDR2 YYEKEE (reference sequence). Trimming at V came to 5 bases and at J to 0 bases, leaving 22 bases not matched to a gene. The CDR3 contains 20 residues. The J gene is TRBJ1-1, the V gene TRBV5-5; 7 nucleotides match TRBD1. This TCR came from a human donor with classical Hodgkin lymphoma. The sample consisted of peripheral blood mononuclear cells (PBMCs), taken at baseline. The CDR3 sequence: CASRPPGGGWAGGLNTEAFF. The CDR3 nucleotides are TGTGCCAGCAGACCCCCCGGCGGCGGCTGGGCAGGGGGTTTGAACACTGAAGCTTTCTTT.